The clone carrying this T cell receptor (beta chain) was seen a few times. The antigen is not known. These data come from a study of cytomegalovirus exposure and HLA in healthy donors. On the study more broadly: A data release that came early held roughly 90 million unique TCRs from HLA-typed donors. Study-level findings and limits: Being productive about 87% or about 30% of the time was typical of most TCR beta V segments in an earlier analysis.

It was with 60 Vbeta and 13 Jbeta primers that the PCR ran. Assay: immunoSEQ multiplex PCR; the TCRdb copy retains only in-frame clones and omits some. This table holds some 120,000 clones, roughly 80% found once. The CDR3 is 17 amino acids. CDR1 LGHNA and CDR2 YSLEER come from the germline V gene. Trimming shortened V by 0 bases and J by 6 bases, and 20 bases separated the two germline ends. Each donor's status was that of a healthy bone marrow donor. The sequence derives from a young man in good health and CMV-seronegative. The sequenced sample consisted of PBMCs. V usage is TRBV4-3 and J usage is TRBJ1-2; D gene unclear. CDR3: CASSQDIGLLWANGYTF. CDR3 DNA sequence: TGCGCCAGCAGCCAAGATATCGGACTTCTCTGGGCAAATGGCTACACCTTC.